The 17 T cell receptor beta chains below come from one sample, sequenced in a study of blood T cell repertoires in COVID-19. Using immunoSEQ multiplex PCR, the repertoire was profiled, and TCRdb retains in-frame clones only, with some absent. The sample includes some 250,000 clones, 85% to 90% of them seen just once. The specimen sequenced was PBMCs or T cells enriched from blood (not recorded which). These receptors originate from a woman in her 30s with acute COVID-19.

This rearrangement joins TRBV6-5 to TRBJ2-7; TRBD1 aligns across 7 bases. This CDR3 is 15 amino acids long. The J segment lost 3 bases and the V segment lost 7 bases, leaving 12 bases of the junction unmatched. Germline V lookup: CDR1 MNHEY, CDR2 SVGAGI. The CDR3 coding sequence is TGTGCCAGCATCCTTCGCCGGGACAGCCTCTACGAGCAGTACTTC. Its protein product is CASILRRDSLYEQYF.

This clone was seen a handful of times. This chain links TRBV18 with TRBJ1-5, with TRBD1 as a possible D gene (5 bases). Germline loops: CDR1 KGHSH, CDR2 LQKENI. The ends were cut back, 2 bases at V and 0 bases at J, with 8 bases in the middle. The CDR3 has 15 amino acids. Here the CDR3 DNA reads TGTGCCAGCTCACCATTCCAGGGTAGCAATCAGCCCCAGCATTTT. Residues: CASSPFQGSNQPQHF.

V and J are TRBV7-2 and TRBJ2-1, with 9 bases matching TRBD1. The CDR3 contains 16 residues. With V trimmed by 0 bases and J by 5 bases, 5 bases remained unmatched. Germline loops: CDR1 SGHTA, CDR2 FQGNSA. The DNA for the CDR3 is TGTGCCAGCAGCTTAGCGCCCGGGACAGGGAACAATGAGCAGTTCTTC. Its protein product is CASSLAPGTGNNEQFF.

This chain connects TRBV9 to TRBJ1-5, with D maybe TRBD1 (6 bases). Germline V CDR1 and CDR2: SGDLS, YYNGEE. V lost 3 bases, J lost 9 bases, and 13 bases lay in between. The CDR3 spans 13 residues. The DNA of the CDR3 is TGTGCCAGCAGCGGACAGGAGAAGGGGCCCCAGCATTTT. This encodes CASSGQEKGPQHF.

The chain links TRBV6-2 or TRBV6-3 to TRBJ1-6; D possibly corresponds to TRBD1 (5 bases). Trimming shortened V by 6 bases and J by 9 bases, and 12 bases separated the two germline ends. The CDR3 runs to 13 residues. Germline assignment: CDR1 MNHEY and CDR2 SVGEGT. CDR3: CASSGVGGSPLHF. CDR3 sequence (DNA): TGTGCCAGCAGCGGAGTCGGGGGTTCACCCCTCCACTTT.

This sequence joins TRBV21-1 and TRBJ2-1; the table's D gene call, TRBD2, was not cross checked with the DNA. TRBV21-1 is a recognized pseudogene. The CDR3 contains 18 residues. Written as DNA, the CDR3 is TGTGCCAGCAGCAAAGTTTCCCTGGTAGCGGGGTTCGACAATGAGCAGTTCTTC. Its translation: CASSKVSLVAGFDNEQFF.

This clone was observed a single time. CDR3 loop: CASSVSSGNAGNTIYF. CDR3 nucleotides: TGTGCCAGCAGCGTCTCCTCGGGGAACGCTGGAAACACCATATATTTT. The chain links TRBV9 to TRBJ1-3; D is unresolved. The germline gives CDR1 SGDLS, CDR2 YYNGEE. CDR3 length equals 16 residues. The V gene lost 2 bases and the J gene lost 2 bases, with 14 bases spanning the gap. The whole variable domain, remainder taken from reference TRBV9 and TRBJ1-3, is DSGVTQTPKHLITATGQRVTLRCSPRSGDLSVYWYQQSLDQGLQFLIQYYNGEERAKGNILERFSAQQFPDLHSELNLSSLELGDSALYFCASSVSSGNAGNTIYFGEGSWLTVV.

The J gene is TRBJ1-2, the V gene TRBV7-8; D possibly corresponds to TRBD1 (5 bases). Germline V gene lookup returns CDR1 SGHVS and CDR2 FQNEAQ. V lost 8 bases and J 5 bases, leaving 15 bases between the germline ends. CDR3 length: 13 residues. The CDR3 DNA is TGTGCCAGCGCGGTTGGGGCAGCTTATGGCTACACCTTC. This translates into CASAVGAAYGYTF.

This clone was recorded a few times. The chain employs TRBV29-1 and TRBJ1-1; the match to TRBD1 covers 9 bases. The CDR3 has 13 residues. V lost 7 bases and J lost 1; bases outside the gene matches: 4. Per germline, CDR1 SQVTM and CDR2 ANQGSEA. This CDR3 is CSATGQGNTEAFF. Here the CDR3 DNA reads TGCAGCGCTACGGGACAGGGGAACACTGAAGCTTTCTTT.

J is TRBJ1-4 and V is TRBV2; the D gene is possibly TRBD1 (6 bases). V gave up 5 bases and J gave up 8 bases, with 15 bases separating them. The CDR3 is 14 amino acids. Germline CDR1 SNHLY, CDR2 FYNNEI. CDR3 in amino acids: CASSSHRQGEKLFF. As DNA, the CDR3 is TGTGCCAGCAGTTCTCACAGGCAGGGGGAAAAACTGTTTTTT.

The chain is built from TRBV28 and TRBJ2-2; D is possibly TRBD1 (6 bases). The CDR3 covers 14 residues. The germline V and J ends were trimmed by 7 bases and 5 bases, with 14 bases remaining between them. Germline loops: CDR1 MDHEN, CDR2 SYDVKM. CDR3 nucleotides: TGTGCCAGCACCTACCGAAGGGGGACCGGGGAGCTGTTTTTT. Protein sequence: CASTYRRGTGELFF. The whole variable domain, remainder taken from reference TRBV28 and TRBJ2-2, is DVKVTQSSRYLVKRTGEKVFLECVQDMDHENMFWYRQDPGLGLRLIYFSYDVKMKEKGDIPEGYSVSREKKERFSLILESASTNQTSMYLCASTYRRGTGELFFGEGSRLTVL.

The V and J genes are TRBV19 and TRBJ1-5; D unclear. The CDR3 runs to 15 residues. V shed 3 bases and J shed 0 bases, with 9 bases lying between them. CDR1 and CDR2 (germline): LNHDA, SQIVND (reference sequence). CDR3 sequence: CASSMGALSNQPQHF. The CDR3, as DNA: TGTGCCAGTAGTATGGGCGCACTTAGCAATCAGCCCCAGCATTTT. Filled out from reference TRBV19 and TRBJ1-5, the complete variable domain reads DGGITQSPKYLFRKEGQNVTLSCEQNLNHDAMYWYRQDPGQGLRLIYYSQIVNDFQKGDIAEGYSVSREKKESFPLTVTSAQKNPTAFYLCASSMGALSNQPQHFGDGTRLSIL.

The chain combines TRBV4-2 with TRBJ2-3; 9 bases fit TRBD2. CDR1 and CDR2 from the germline V gene are LGHNA and YNFKEQ. V shed 2 bases and J 0 bases; nucleotides not matched to a gene: 12. The CDR3 has 19 amino acids. In nucleotides, the CDR3 is TGTGCCAGCAGCCAATTAACGGGACTAGCCCAATTTAGCACAGATACGCAGTATTTT. This codes for CASSQLTGLAQFSTDTQYF.

This clone was counted only a few times. V gene TRBV11-2 combines with J gene TRBJ2-1, with 13 bases that match TRBD2. V shed 5 bases and J 10 bases; nucleotides not matched to a gene: 8. Germline loops: CDR1 SGHAT, CDR2 FQNNGV. The CDR3 runs 15 residues. The CDR3 DNA reads as TGTGCCAGCAGCCTCACTAGCGGGGGGGCCCGCGAGCAGTTCTTC. Its protein is CASSLTSGGAREQFF.

This clone appeared a few times. The chain employs TRBV6-1 and TRBJ1-3, with 8 nucleotides matching TRBD1. The trim removed 5 bases at V and 3 bases at J, leaving 3 bases unmatched. CDR1 is MNHNS, CDR2 SASEGT, per germline. This CDR3 spans 14 amino acids. The CDR3 loop reads CASSLGQGGNTIYF. CDR3 DNA: TGTGCCAGCAGTTTAGGACAGGGTGGAAACACCATATATTTT.

This clone was seen a few times. This rearrangement joins TRBV2 to TRBJ1-6; D not resolved. V dropped 2 bases and J dropped 3 bases, with 8 bases sitting between them. Germline values: CDR1 SNHLY, CDR2 FYNNEI. This CDR3 spans 15 amino acids. CDR3 residues: CASSEIYSYNSPLHF. CDR3 DNA sequence: TGTGCCAGCAGTGAAATTTACAGCTATAATTCACCCCTCCACTTT.

The chain has TRBV5-1 and TRBJ2-3; D not certain. V lost 2 bases and J 5 bases, leaving 12 bases between the germline ends. The germline CDR1 and CDR2 sequences are SGHRS and YFSETQ. This CDR3 contains 14 residues. The CDR3 region is CASSFRSDQDTQYF. CDR3 coding DNA: TGCGCCAGCAGCTTCCGGAGCGACCAAGATACGCAGTATTTT.